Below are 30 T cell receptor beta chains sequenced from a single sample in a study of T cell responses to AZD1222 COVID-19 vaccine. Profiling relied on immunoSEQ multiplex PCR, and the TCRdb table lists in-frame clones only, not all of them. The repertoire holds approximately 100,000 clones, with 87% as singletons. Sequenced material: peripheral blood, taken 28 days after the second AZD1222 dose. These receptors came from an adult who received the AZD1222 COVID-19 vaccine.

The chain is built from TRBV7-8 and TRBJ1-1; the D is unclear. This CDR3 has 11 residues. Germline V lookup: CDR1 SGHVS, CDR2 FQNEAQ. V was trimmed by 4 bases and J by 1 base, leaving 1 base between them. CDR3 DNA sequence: TGTGCCAGCAGCTCGAACACTGAAGCTTTCTTT. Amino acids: CASSSNTEAFF.

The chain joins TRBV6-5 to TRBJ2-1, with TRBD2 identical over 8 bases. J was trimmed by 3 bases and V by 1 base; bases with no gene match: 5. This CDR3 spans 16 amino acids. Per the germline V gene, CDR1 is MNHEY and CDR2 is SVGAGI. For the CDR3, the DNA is TGTGCCAGCAGTTACTTAACCAGCGGGAGCTACAATGAGCAGTTCTTC. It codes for CASSYLTSGSYNEQFF.

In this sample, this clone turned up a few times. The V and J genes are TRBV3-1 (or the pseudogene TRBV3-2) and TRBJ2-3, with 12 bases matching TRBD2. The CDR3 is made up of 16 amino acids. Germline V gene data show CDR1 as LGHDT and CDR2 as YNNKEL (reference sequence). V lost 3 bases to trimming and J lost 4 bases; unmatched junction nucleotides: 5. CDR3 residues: CASSQLAGGGADTQYF. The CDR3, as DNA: TGTGCCAGCAGCCAGCTAGCGGGAGGGGGGGCAGATACGCAGTATTTT.

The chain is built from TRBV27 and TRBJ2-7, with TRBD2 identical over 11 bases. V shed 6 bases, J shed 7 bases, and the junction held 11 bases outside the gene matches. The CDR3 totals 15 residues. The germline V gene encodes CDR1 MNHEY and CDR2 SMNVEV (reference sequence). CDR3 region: CASSFATSGGREQYF. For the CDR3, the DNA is TGTGCCAGCAGCTTTGCTACTAGCGGGGGTCGGGAGCAGTACTTC.

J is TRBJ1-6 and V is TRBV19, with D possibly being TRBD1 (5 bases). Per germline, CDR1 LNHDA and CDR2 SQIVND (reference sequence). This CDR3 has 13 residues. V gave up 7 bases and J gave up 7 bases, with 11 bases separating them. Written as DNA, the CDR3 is TGTGCCAGTAAACGGGGGAGCAATTCACCCCTCCACTTT. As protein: CASKRGSNSPLHF.

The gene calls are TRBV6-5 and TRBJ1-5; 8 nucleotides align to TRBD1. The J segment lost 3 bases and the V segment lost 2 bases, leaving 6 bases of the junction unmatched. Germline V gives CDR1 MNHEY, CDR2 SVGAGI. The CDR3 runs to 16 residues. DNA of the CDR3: TGTGCCAGCAGTTACGGGGGGACAGGACACAATCAGCCCCAGCATTTT. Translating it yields CASSYGGTGHNQPQHF.

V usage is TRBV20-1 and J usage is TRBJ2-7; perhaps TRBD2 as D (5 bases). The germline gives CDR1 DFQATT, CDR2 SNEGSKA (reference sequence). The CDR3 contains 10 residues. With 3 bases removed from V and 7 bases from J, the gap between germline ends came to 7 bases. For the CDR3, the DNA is TGCAGTGCTAGGGAGCGGGAGCAGTACTTC. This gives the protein CSAREREQYF.

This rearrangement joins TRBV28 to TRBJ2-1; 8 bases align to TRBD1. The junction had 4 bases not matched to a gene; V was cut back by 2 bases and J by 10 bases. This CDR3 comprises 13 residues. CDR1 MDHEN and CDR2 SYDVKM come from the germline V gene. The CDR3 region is CASSLTGGWEQFF. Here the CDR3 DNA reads TGTGCCAGCAGTTTAACAGGGGGTTGGGAGCAGTTCTTC. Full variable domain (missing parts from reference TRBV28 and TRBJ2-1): DVKVTQSSRYLVKRTGEKVFLECVQDMDHENMFWYRQDPGLGLRLIYFSYDVKMKEKGDIPEGYSVSREKKERFSLILESASTNQTSMYLCASSLTGGWEQFFGPGTRLTVL.

The CDR3 protein is CASSLSRGADYGYTF. As DNA, the CDR3 is TGTGCCAGCAGTTTATCACGGGGGGCAGACTATGGCTACACCTTC. J is TRBJ1-2 and V is TRBV28, with a weak D call TRBD1 (6 bases). Per germline, CDR1 MDHEN and CDR2 SYDVKM. The V and J ends lost 1 base and 3 bases respectively, with 12 bases between them. The CDR3 contains 15 residues.

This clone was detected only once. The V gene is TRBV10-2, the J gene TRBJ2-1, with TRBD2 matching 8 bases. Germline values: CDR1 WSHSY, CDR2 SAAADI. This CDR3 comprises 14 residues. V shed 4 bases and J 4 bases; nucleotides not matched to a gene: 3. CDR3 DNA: TGCGCCAGCAGTGGTAGCGGGGAGTACAATGAGCAGTTCTTC. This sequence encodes CASSGSGEYNEQFF.

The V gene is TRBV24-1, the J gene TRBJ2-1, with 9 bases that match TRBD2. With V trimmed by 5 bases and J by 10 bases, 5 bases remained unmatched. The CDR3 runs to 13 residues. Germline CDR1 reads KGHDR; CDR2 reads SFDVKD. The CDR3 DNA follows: TGTGCCACCAGTGGTAGCGGGAGATTGGAGCAGTTCTTC. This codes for CATSGSGRLEQFF.

This CDR3 is CASGLENMNTEAFF. CDR3 in DNA: TGTGCTAGTGGTTTGGAGAACATGAACACTGAAGCTTTCTTT. The chain carries TRBV12-5 and TRBJ1-1; no clear D gene. The germline CDR1 and CDR2 sequences are LGHNT and FRNRAP. The CDR3 has 14 residues. V was trimmed by 1 base and J by 0 bases, leaving 6 bases between them.

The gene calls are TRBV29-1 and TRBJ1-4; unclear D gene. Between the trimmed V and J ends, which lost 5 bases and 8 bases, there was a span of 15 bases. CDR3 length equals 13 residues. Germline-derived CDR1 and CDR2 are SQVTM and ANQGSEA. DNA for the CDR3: TGCAGCGTTAACGGCAGAAGTGAGGAAAAACTGTTTTTT. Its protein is CSVNGRSEEKLFF.

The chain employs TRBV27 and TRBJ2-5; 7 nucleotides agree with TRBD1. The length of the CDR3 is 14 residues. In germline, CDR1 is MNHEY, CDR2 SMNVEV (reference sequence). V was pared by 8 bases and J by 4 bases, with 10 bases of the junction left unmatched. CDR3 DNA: TGTGCCAGCTCCGAACAGGGGAGTGGAGAGACCCAGTACTTC. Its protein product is CASSEQGSGETQYF.

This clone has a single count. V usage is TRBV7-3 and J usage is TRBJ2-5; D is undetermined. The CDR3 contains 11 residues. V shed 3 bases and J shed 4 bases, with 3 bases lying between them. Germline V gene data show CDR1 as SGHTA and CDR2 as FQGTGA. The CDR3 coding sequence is TGTGCCAGCAGCTTGTTAGAGACCCAGTACTTC. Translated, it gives CASSLLETQYF. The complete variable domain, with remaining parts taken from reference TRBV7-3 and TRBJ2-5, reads GAGVSQTPSNKVTEKGKYVELRCDPISGHTALYWYRQSLGQGPEFLIYFQGTGAADDSGLPNDRFFAVRPEGSVSTLKIQRTERGDSAVYLCASSLLETQYFGPGTRLLVL.

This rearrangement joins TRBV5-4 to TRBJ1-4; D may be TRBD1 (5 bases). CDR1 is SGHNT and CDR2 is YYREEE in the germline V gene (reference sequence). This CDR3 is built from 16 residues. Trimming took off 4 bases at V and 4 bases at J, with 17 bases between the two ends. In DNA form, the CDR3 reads TGTGCCAGCAGCCCCAGCGGGACGAGAAGTAATGAAAAACTGTTTTTT. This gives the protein CASSPSGTRSNEKLFF.

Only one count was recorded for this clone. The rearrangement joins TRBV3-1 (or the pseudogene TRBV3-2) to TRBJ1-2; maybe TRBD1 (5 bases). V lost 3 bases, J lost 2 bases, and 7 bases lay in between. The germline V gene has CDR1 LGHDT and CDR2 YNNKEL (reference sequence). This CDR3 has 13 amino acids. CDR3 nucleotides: TGTGCCAGCAGCCACGGGGGGAACTATGGCTACACCTTC. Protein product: CASSHGGNYGYTF.

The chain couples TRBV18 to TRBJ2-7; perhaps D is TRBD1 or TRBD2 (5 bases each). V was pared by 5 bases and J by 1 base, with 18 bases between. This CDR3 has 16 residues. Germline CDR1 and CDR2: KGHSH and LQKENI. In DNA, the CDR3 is TGTGCCAGCTCAGCAGGCAGCCGGGACCGTTCCTACGAGCAGTACTTC. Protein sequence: CASSAGSRDRSYEQYF.

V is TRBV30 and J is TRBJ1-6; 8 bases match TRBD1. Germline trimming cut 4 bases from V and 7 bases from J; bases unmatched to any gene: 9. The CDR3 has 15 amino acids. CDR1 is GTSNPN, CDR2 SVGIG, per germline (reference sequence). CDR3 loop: CAWTPPGGGNSPLHF. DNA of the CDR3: TGTGCCTGGACCCCCCCAGGGGGCGGGAATTCACCCCTCCACTTT. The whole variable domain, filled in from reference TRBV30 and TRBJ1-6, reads SQTIHQWPATLVQPVGSPLSLECTVEGTSNPNLYWYRQAAGRGLQLLFYSVGIGQISSEVPQNLSASRPQDRQFILSSKKLLLSDSGFYLCAWTPPGGGNSPLHFGNGTRLTVT.

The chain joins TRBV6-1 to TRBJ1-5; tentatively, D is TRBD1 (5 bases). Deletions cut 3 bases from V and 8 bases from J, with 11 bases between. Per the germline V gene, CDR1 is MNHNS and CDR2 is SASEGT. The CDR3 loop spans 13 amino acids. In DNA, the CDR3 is TGTGCCAGCAGTGAGGGGGGAGTAGAGCCCCAGCATTTT. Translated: CASSEGGVEPQHF.

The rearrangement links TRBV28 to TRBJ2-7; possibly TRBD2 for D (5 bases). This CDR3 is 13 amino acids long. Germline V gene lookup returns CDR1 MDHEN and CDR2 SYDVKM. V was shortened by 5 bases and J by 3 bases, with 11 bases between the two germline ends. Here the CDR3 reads CASSIARGYEQYF. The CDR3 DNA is TGTGCCAGCAGTATCGCCCGGGGCTACGAGCAGTACTTC.

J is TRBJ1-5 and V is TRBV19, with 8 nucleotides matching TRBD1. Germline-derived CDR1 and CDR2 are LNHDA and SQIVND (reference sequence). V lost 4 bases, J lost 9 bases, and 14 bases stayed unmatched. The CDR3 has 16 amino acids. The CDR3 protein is CASSSPPGRGRVPQHF. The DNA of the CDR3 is TGTGCCAGTAGTAGTCCCCCCGGCAGGGGGCGAGTGCCCCAGCATTTT.

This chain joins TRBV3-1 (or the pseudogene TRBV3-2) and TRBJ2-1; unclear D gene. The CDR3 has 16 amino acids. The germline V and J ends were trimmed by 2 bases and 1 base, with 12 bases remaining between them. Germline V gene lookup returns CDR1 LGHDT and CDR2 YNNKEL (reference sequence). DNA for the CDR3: TGTGCCAGCAGCCAATCGGACCGGTTTTCCTACAATGAGCAGTTCTTC. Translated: CASSQSDRFSYNEQFF.

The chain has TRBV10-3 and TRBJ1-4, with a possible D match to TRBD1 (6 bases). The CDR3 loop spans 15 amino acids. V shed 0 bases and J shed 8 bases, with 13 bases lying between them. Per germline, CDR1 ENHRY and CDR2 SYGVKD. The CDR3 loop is CAISESHRVSEKLFF. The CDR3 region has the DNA TGTGCCATCAGTGAGTCGCACAGGGTGAGCGAAAAACTGTTTTTT.

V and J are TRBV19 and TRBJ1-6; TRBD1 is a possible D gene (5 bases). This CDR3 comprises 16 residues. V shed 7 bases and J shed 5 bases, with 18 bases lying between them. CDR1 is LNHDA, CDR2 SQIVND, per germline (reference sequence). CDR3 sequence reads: CASTARGSPDNSPLHF. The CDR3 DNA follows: TGTGCCAGTACCGCGAGGGGTTCCCCTGATAATTCACCCCTCCACTTT.

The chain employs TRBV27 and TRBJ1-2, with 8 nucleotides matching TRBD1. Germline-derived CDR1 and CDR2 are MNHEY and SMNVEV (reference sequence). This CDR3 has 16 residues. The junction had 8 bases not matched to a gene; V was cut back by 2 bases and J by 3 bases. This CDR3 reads CASSLLGQEGDYGYTF. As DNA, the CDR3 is TGTGCCAGCAGTTTACTGGGACAGGAGGGAGACTATGGCTACACCTTC.

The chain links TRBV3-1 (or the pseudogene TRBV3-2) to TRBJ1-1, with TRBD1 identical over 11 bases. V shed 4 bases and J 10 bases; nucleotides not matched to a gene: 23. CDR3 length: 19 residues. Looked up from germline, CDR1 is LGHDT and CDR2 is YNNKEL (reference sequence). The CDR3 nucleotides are TGTGCCAGCAGCCCAGGCTTTACGCCGGGACAGGGGGGTCTTTTTGTAGCTTTCTTT. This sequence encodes CASSPGFTPGQGGLFVAFF.

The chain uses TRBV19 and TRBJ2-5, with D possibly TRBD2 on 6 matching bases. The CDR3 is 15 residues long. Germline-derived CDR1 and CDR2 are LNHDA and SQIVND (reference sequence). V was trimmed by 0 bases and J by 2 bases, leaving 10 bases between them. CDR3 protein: CASSIDGDSQETQYF. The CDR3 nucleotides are TGTGCCAGTAGTATAGATGGGGACTCGCAAGAGACCCAGTACTTC.

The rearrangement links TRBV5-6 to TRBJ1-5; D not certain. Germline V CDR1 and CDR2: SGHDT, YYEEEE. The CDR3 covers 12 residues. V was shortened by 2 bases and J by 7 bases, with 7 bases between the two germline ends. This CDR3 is CASSFRRQPQHF. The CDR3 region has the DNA TGTGCCAGCAGCTTTCGCCGCCAGCCCCAGCATTTT.

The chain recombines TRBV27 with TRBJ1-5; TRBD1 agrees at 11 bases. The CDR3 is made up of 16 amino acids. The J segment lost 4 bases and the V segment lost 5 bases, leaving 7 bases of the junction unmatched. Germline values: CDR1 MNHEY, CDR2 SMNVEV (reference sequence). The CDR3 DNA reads TGTGCCAGCAGTAGATGGACAGGGGGCCTTAATCAGCCCCAGCATTTT. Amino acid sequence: CASSRWTGGLNQPQHF.